The clone carrying this TCR beta chain came up a few times. Here immunoSEQ multiplex PCR was the method, and the copy in TCRdb shows in-frame clones only, minus some. Here the sample spans some 67,000 clones, nearly 98% being singletons. The data originate from a study of technical replicates of blood from a few donors. This CDR3 comprises 13 residues. The V end was cut by 2 bases, the J end by 7 bases, with 8 bases between. The V gene's germline CDR1 is MDHEN and CDR2 SYDVKM. Material for sequencing was T cells isolated from PBMCs. The clonotype comes from a human donor in good health. V and J are TRBV28 and TRBJ2-2; possible D gene TRBD1, 5 bases. This CDR3 reads CASSLGAGGELFF. The CDR3 nucleotides are TGTGCCAGCAGTTTAGGGGCTGGCGGGGAGCTGTTTTTT.